What follows are 10 T cell receptor beta chains derived from one specimen sequenced in a study of T cells after yellow fever vaccination. TCRdb reprocessed the 5' RACE reads via MiXCR and lists one record per CDR3 protein. The sample contains 400,000 or so distinct CDR3 sequences, 6.2% of which appear only once. This material consisted of PBMCs, taken 5 days after the yellow fever booster vaccination. Receptors originate from a young man who received the YFV17D yellow fever vaccine.

This clonotype was seen at least ten times. V gene TRBV9 combines with J gene TRBJ2-1; the match to TRBD2 covers 7 bases. The CDR3 length is 14 residues. Germline assignment: CDR1 SGDLS and CDR2 YYNGEE. The V and J ends lost 4 bases and 4 bases, in that order; junction bases with no gene match: 5. CDR3 in amino acids: CASSPWGGYNEQFF. The CDR3 DNA reads TGTGCCAGCAGCCCGTGGGGGGGATACAATGAGCAGTTCTTC.

This clonotype has a count of ten or more. The rearrangement uses TRBV7-6 and TRBJ2-1, with 8 bases that match TRBD2. The CDR3 sequence is 18 residues long. Trimming removed 5 bases from V and 4 bases from J; junction bases left unmatched: 16. Germline V gene lookup returns CDR1 SGHVS and CDR2 FNYEAQ. The CDR3 nucleotides read TGTGCCAGCAGCCCATATCGGGGGGGGACTAGTTATTACAATGAGCAGTTCTTC. It translates to CASSPYRGGTSYYNEQFF. Together with reference TRBV7-6 and TRBJ2-1, the CDR3 gives the full variable domain: GAGVSQSPRYKVTKRGQDVALRCDPISGHVSLYWYRQALGQGPEFLTYFNYEAQQDKSGLPNDRFSAERPEGSISTLTIQRTEQRDSAMYRCASSPYRGGTSYYNEQFFGPGTRLTVL.

There are many counts of this clonotype. The CDR3 region is CASSVDRGSDTQYF. The CDR3 nucleotides are TGTGCCAGCAGCGTGGACCGGGGGTCGGATACGCAGTATTTT. This chain links TRBV7-2 with TRBJ2-3, with a weak D call TRBD2 (6 bases). The germline V and J ends were trimmed by 5 bases and 6 bases, with 15 bases remaining between them. The CDR3 consists of 14 residues. Looked up from germline, CDR1 is SGHTA and CDR2 is FQGNSA.

This clonotype showed up just a few times. The V call is TRBV6-2 or TRBV6-3, the J call TRBJ2-7; TRBD2 matches 8 bases. This CDR3 spans 14 amino acids. Losses at the gene ends were 6 bases for V and 4 bases for J; bases not matched to a gene: 8. The germline V gene encodes CDR1 MNHEY and CDR2 SVGEGT. CDR3 amino acids: CASRRAGVGYEQYF. CDR3 nucleotides: TGTGCCAGCAGACGAGCGGGAGTGGGATACGAGCAGTACTTC.

This clonotype was recorded many times. The V gene is TRBV12-3 or TRBV12-4, the J gene TRBJ2-7; 12 positions agree with TRBD2. The CDR3 has 14 amino acids. V gave up 6 bases and J gave up 2 bases; unmatched junction bases: 2. The CDR3 loop reads CASRTSGSPYEQYF. For the CDR3, the DNA is TGTGCCAGCAGGACTAGCGGGAGCCCCTACGAGCAGTACTTC.

The table lists this clonotype with a few counts. The chain combines TRBV19 with TRBJ2-2; 9 nucleotides align to TRBD2. The germline CDR1 and CDR2 sequences are LNHDA and SQIVND (reference sequence). The CDR3 is 14 residues long. J lost 9 bases, V lost 6 bases, and 8 bases had no gene match. This CDR3 is CASRTSGSIRELFF. CDR3 coding DNA: TGTGCCAGTAGGACTAGCGGTTCTATCAGGGAGCTGTTTTTT. Based on the CDR3 plus reference TRBV19 and TRBJ2-2, the full variable domain is DGGITQSPKYLFRKEGQNVTLSCEQNLNHDAMYWYRQDPGQGLRLIYYSQIVNDFQKGDIAEGYSVSREKKESFPLTVTSAQKNPTAFYLCASRTSGSIRELFFGEGSRLTVL.

At least ten counts were recorded for this clonotype. The V call is TRBV6-1, the J call TRBJ1-2; 7 nucleotides agree with TRBD1. This CDR3 is built from 15 residues. Per germline, CDR1 MNHNS and CDR2 SASEGT. V shed 2 bases, J shed 0 bases, and the junction held 3 bases outside the gene matches. DNA of the CDR3: TGTGCCAGCAGTGAAAGAACAGGGGCTAACTATGGCTACACCTTC. This codes for CASSERTGANYGYTF.

V usage is TRBV4-3 and J usage is TRBJ2-7; 7 bases align to TRBD2. This CDR3 is built from 16 residues. Trimming removed 0 bases from V and 1 base from J; junction bases left unmatched: 6. Germline CDR1 reads LGHNA; CDR2 reads YSLEER. The CDR3 bases are TGCGCCAGCAGCCAAGAAAGCGGGAAGGGGTCCTACGAGCAGTACTTC. It specifies CASSQESGKGSYEQYF.

In DNA, the CDR3 is TGTGCCAGCAGCTGGGGACCATGGGGGGAGACCCAGTACTTC. Translated, it gives CASSWGPWGETQYF. The rearrangement joins TRBV5-6 to TRBJ2-5; the D call may be TRBD1 or TRBD2 (5 bases each). CDR1 is SGHDT and CDR2 is YYEEEE in the germline V gene. Trimming cost V 3 bases and J 5 bases, with 14 bases left between them. This CDR3 spans 14 amino acids. The whole variable domain, remainder taken from reference TRBV5-6 and TRBJ2-5, is DAGVTQSPTHLIKTRGQQVTLRCSPKSGHDTVSWYQQALGQGPQFIFQYYEEEERQRGNFPDRFSGHQFPNYSSELNVNALLLGDSALYLCASSWGPWGETQYFGPGTRLLVL.

There are a few counts of this clonotype. The V gene is TRBV30, the J gene TRBJ1-1; D is possibly TRBD1 (5 bases). This CDR3 is built from 15 residues. The germline V gene has CDR1 GTSNPN and CDR2 SVGIG (reference sequence). The V end was cut by 5 bases, the J end by 6 bases, with 22 bases between. The CDR3 loop is CAWSDGGYPQAEAFF. In DNA form, the CDR3 reads TGTGCCTGGTCGGATGGGGGGTATCCCCAGGCTGAAGCTTTCTTT.